One sample yielded the 7 T cell receptor beta chains listed below, sequenced in a study of identifying expanded T cells in peripheral blood. The data were produced by immunoSEQ multiplex PCR, yet TCRdb's version contains in-frame clones alone and is incomplete. The sample includes more than 65,000 clones, about 89% of them seen just once. The sequencing sample was made of blood. The source is a person aged 18 to 75 in good health.

V usage is TRBV2 and J usage is TRBJ2-3; D may correspond to TRBD1 or TRBD2 (5 bases each). Trimming removed 2 bases at V and 6 bases at J, with 9 bases between. Per the germline V gene, CDR1 is SNHLY and CDR2 is FYNNEI. CDR3 length equals 13 residues. CDR3 amino acids: CASSEWGYDTQYF. The CDR3 DNA reads TGTGCCAGCAGTGAATGGGGGTACGATACGCAGTATTTT.

The chain is built from TRBV15 and TRBJ1-2; D not certain. In germline, CDR1 is LNHNV, CDR2 YYDKDF (reference sequence). The CDR3 contains 14 residues. The V and J ends lost 5 bases and 0 bases respectively, with 10 bases between them. The CDR3 bases are TGTGCCACCAGCCCTTGGGTCGCTAACTATGGCTACACCTTC. Amino acids: CATSPWVANYGYTF.

The chain uses TRBV6-5 and TRBJ1-4, with no clear D. The CDR3 totals 14 residues. Trimming removed 2 bases at V and 8 bases at J, with 12 bases between. Looked up from germline, CDR1 is MNHEY and CDR2 is SVGAGI. The CDR3 DNA sequence: TGTGCCAGCAGTTACGAACCTCAAGGCGAAAAACTGTTTTTT. Protein product: CASSYEPQGEKLFF.

The chain joins TRBV4-3 to TRBJ2-6; 7 bases are a match to TRBD1. The CDR3 covers 15 residues. Germline V CDR1 and CDR2: LGHNA, YSLEER. V trimming: 2 bases; J trimming: 12 bases; junction bases outside the gene matches: 10. CDR3 coding DNA: TGCGCCAGCAGCCAATTTAGGGACAGCAAAACCGTCCTGACTTTC. Translated, it gives CASSQFRDSKTVLTF.

Regarding this clone: Within the sample, other DNA sequences also encode this same CDR3. The chain links TRBV4-2 to TRBJ2-1; a weak D match, TRBD2 (5 bases). V lost 4 bases to trimming and J lost 8 bases, with 12 bases between them. Germline-derived CDR1 and CDR2 are LGHNA and YNFKEQ. The CDR3 runs 13 residues. For the CDR3, the DNA is TGTGCCAGCAGCCCCCGGACCGGGGATGAGCAGTTCTTC. Translating it yields CASSPRTGDEQFF.

The J gene is TRBJ1-1, the V gene TRBV6-6; D not certain. Germline loops: CDR1 MNHNY, CDR2 SVGAGI (reference sequence). The CDR3 has 12 amino acids. Trimming left V 4 bases short and J 1 base short, with 4 bases between. The CDR3 region has the DNA TGTGCCAGCAGTTTCCCGAACACTGAAGCTTTCTTT. Translated, it gives CASSFPNTEAFF.

The chain is built from TRBV4-3 and TRBJ1-2; D is uncertain. The germline gives CDR1 LGHNA, CDR2 YSLEER. This CDR3 has 14 residues. Trimming removed 0 bases at V and 6 bases at J, with 11 bases between. The CDR3 loop is CASSQDVSADGYTF. DNA of the CDR3: TGCGCCAGCAGCCAAGATGTGTCAGCGGATGGCTACACCTTC.